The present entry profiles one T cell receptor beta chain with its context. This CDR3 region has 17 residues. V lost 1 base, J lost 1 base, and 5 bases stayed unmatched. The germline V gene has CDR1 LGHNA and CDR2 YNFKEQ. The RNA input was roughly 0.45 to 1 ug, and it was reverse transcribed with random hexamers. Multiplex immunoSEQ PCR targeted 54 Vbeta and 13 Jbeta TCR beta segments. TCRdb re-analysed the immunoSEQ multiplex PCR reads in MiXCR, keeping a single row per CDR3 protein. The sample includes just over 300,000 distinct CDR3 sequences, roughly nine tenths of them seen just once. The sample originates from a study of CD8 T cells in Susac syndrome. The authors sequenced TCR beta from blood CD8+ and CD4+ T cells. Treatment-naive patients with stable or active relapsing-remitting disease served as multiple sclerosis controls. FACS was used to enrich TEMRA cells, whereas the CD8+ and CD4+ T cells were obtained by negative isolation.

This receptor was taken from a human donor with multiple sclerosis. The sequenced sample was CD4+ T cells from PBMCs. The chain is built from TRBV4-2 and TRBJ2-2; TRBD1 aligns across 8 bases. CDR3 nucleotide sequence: TGTGCCAGCAGCCAAGGACAGGGGCCCCGGAACACCGGGGAGCTGTTTTTT. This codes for CASSQGQGPRNTGELFF.